One sample yielded the 30 T cell receptor beta chains listed below, sequenced in a study of cytomegalovirus exposure and HLA in healthy donors. PCR involved 60 Vbeta and 13 Jbeta primers. Clones were sequenced by immunoSEQ multiplex PCR, and TCRdb holds only the in-frame ones, with some missing. Here the sample spans more than 130,000 clones, around 73% being singletons. Sequenced material: PBMCs. These receptor sequences come from a human donor in good health.

V and J are TRBV27 and TRBJ1-6, with TRBD1 matching 7 bases. CDR1 and CDR2 (germline): MNHEY, SMNVEV (reference sequence). This CDR3 region has 14 residues. V lost 5 bases, J lost 6 bases, and 4 bases stayed unmatched. The CDR3 spells CASSRQGSNSPLHF. In DNA, the CDR3 is TGTGCCAGCAGTCGACAGGGATCTAATTCACCCCTCCACTTT.

The genes are TRBV5-1 and TRBJ1-4; 9 bases line up with TRBD1. Germline values: CDR1 SGHRS, CDR2 YFSETQ. The ends lost 2 bases at V and 3 bases at J; junction bases unmatched: 2. The length of the CDR3 is 15 residues. The CDR3 DNA follows: TGCGCCAGCAGCTTACGGACAGGGGCTAATGAAAAACTGTTTTTT. The encoded protein is CASSLRTGANEKLFF.

V gene TRBV6-5 combines with J gene TRBJ2-7; D gene unclear. V lost 0 bases, J lost 3 bases, and 9 bases lay in between. CDR1 and CDR2 (germline): MNHEY, SVGAGI. The CDR3 consists of 14 residues. CDR3 protein: CASSYSRSNYEQYF. CDR3 sequence (DNA): TGTGCCAGCAGTTACTCGAGATCGAACTACGAGCAGTACTTC.

This clone occurred a few times. This sequence joins TRBV6-1 and TRBJ1-1; tentatively, D is TRBD1 (5 bases). This CDR3 spans 15 amino acids. V was shortened by 7 bases and J by 1 base, with 16 bases between the two germline ends. In germline, CDR1 is MNHNS, CDR2 SASEGT. CDR3 region: CASTPGWGRNTEAFF. The CDR3, as DNA: TGTGCCAGCACTCCAGGCTGGGGCCGGAACACTGAAGCTTTCTTT.

This clone was counted between two and nine times. The chain couples TRBV7-9 to TRBJ2-1; 8 bases align to TRBD2. CDR1 and CDR2 (germline): SEHNR, FQNEAQ (reference sequence). This CDR3 has 15 amino acids. J lost 8 bases, V lost 2 bases, and 8 bases had no gene match. CDR3 coding DNA: TGTGCCAGCAGCTTAACAGCGGGAGAGCGCCATGAGCAGTTCTTC. It is translated as CASSLTAGERHEQFF.

This rearrangement joins TRBV10-3 to TRBJ2-1; a possible D gene is TRBD2 (6 bases). V was trimmed by 6 bases and J by 5 bases, leaving 8 bases between them. The CDR3 spans 12 residues. Per the germline V gene, CDR1 is ENHRY and CDR2 is SYGVKD. The CDR3 region is CAIRGGNNEQFF. In DNA form, the CDR3 reads TGTGCCATCAGGGGGGGAAACAATGAGCAGTTCTTC.

This clone was detected only a few times. The chain has TRBV14 and TRBJ2-3; 12 bases map to TRBD2. CDR3 length equals 15 residues. With 4 bases clipped from V and 2 bases from J, the junction kept 1 base outside the gene matches. CDR1 and CDR2 (germline): SGHDN, FVKESK. The CDR3 DNA reads TGTGCCAGCAGCCCTAGCGGGAGGGCCACAGATACGCAGTATTTT. It translates to CASSPSGRATDTQYF.

The chain employs TRBV27 and TRBJ2-7, with TRBD2 matching 14 bases. This CDR3 spans 17 amino acids. Germline loops: CDR1 MNHEY, CDR2 SMNVEV (reference sequence). J gave up 6 bases and V 5 bases, and 12 bases lay outside the gene matches. Written as DNA, the CDR3 is TGTGCCAGCAGTCCCCGAGGACTAGCGGGAGGATCGGGCGAGCAGTACTTC. Translating it yields CASSPRGLAGGSGEQYF.

The J gene is TRBJ1-6, the V gene TRBV30; the D is unclear. Trimming took off 3 bases at V and 8 bases at J, with 17 bases between the two ends. Germline V gene data show CDR1 as GTSNPN and CDR2 as SVGIG (reference sequence). The CDR3 is 15 amino acids. CDR3 region: CAWSARGGRDSPLHF. CDR3 bases: TGTGCCTGGAGCGCCCGGGGAGGACGGGATTCACCCCTCCACTTT.

The rearrangement uses TRBV7-9 and TRBJ2-3; a weak D match, TRBD2 (6 bases). This CDR3 is built from 15 residues. Germline values: CDR1 SEHNR, CDR2 FQNEAQ (reference sequence). The ends were cut back, 5 bases at V and 4 bases at J, with 16 bases in the middle. The CDR3 region has the DNA TGTGCCAGCAGCGGACCCGGGAGCACTTCAGATACGCAGTATTTT. It yields the protein CASSGPGSTSDTQYF.

This clone was seen a single time. Sequence at one end of the junction differs from germline and may be a read error. This chain joins TRBV6-1 and TRBJ2-7, with D unclear. The CDR3 extends over 10 amino acids. Per germline, CDR1 MNHNS and CDR2 SASEGT. The CDR3 protein is CASSASLEHF. CDR3 nucleotide sequence: TGTGCCAGCAGTGCGTCCCTCGAGCATTTC.

The rearrangement joins TRBV6-1 to TRBJ2-7; 7 bases agree with TRBD2. This CDR3 is built from 13 residues. CDR1 is MNHNS and CDR2 is SASEGT in the germline V gene. V trimming: 3 bases; J trimming: 4 bases; junction bases outside the gene matches: 3. CDR3: CASSDAGVYEQYF. Here the CDR3 DNA reads TGTGCCAGCAGTGATGCGGGAGTATACGAGCAGTACTTC.

The rearrangement links TRBV28 to TRBJ2-7; possible D gene TRBD1, 7 bases. The CDR3 runs 15 residues. V shed 6 bases and J shed 2 bases, with 17 bases lying between them. Germline loops: CDR1 MDHEN, CDR2 SYDVKM. This CDR3 is CASRATGRGPYEQYF. The CDR3 DNA reads TGTGCCAGCAGGGCGACAGGGCGGGGTCCCTACGAGCAGTACTTC.

The chain is built from TRBV6-1 and TRBJ2-7; possible D gene TRBD1, 5 bases. V lost 1 base and J 2 bases, leaving 6 bases between the germline ends. The germline CDR1 and CDR2 sequences are MNHNS and SASEGT. CDR3 length equals 13 residues. The CDR3 region has the DNA TGTGCCAGCAGTGAAGGGGGCGCCTACGAGCAGTACTTC. Protein: CASSEGGAYEQYF.

CDR3 in DNA: TGTGCCAGCAGTGCCAGCGGGAGGGGCTACGAGCAGTACTTC. It specifies CASSASGRGYEQYF. The V gene is TRBV2, the J gene TRBJ2-7, with 10 bases that match TRBD2. The CDR3 runs 14 residues. V shed 4 bases and J 3 bases; nucleotides not matched to a gene: 3. CDR1 and CDR2 from the germline V gene are SNHLY and FYNNEI. The full variable domain, rest sourced from reference TRBV2 and TRBJ2-7, is EPEVTQTPSHQVTQMGQEVILRCVPISNHLYFYWYRQILGQKVEFLVSFYNNEISEKSEIFDDQFSVERPDGSNFTLKIRSTKLEDSAMYFCASSASGRGYEQYFGPGTRLTVT.

This clone occurred once. This sequence joins TRBV10-3 and TRBJ1-4; TRBD1 matches at 7 bases. The germline V gene encodes CDR1 ENHRY and CDR2 SYGVKD. J lost 4 bases, V lost 10 bases, and 18 bases had no gene match. This CDR3 region has 17 residues. CDR3 region: CATKKGAGTAINEKLFF. The CDR3 nucleotides are TGTGCCACCAAAAAGGGCGCCGGGACAGCTATTAATGAAAAACTGTTTTTT.

This clone was picked up one time. V is TRBV7-8 and J is TRBJ1-5; no definite D call. This CDR3 comprises 13 residues. V lost 7 bases and J lost 4, with 11 bases in between. CDR1 and CDR2 (germline): SGHVS, FQNEAQ. The CDR3 is CASTMGRNQPQHF. The CDR3 DNA sequence: TGTGCCAGCACGATGGGGAGGAATCAGCCCCAGCATTTT.

This chain links TRBV29-1 with TRBJ2-3, with D perhaps matching TRBD1 (6 bases). Trimming stripped 4 bases from V and 4 bases from J, with 9 bases between. CDR3 length: 12 amino acids. Germline CDR1 reads SQVTM; CDR2 reads ANQGSEA. The CDR3 DNA reads as TGCAGCGTTGCCCCAGGGGCAGATACGCAGTATTTT. Translation: CSVAPGADTQYF.

V usage is TRBV28 and J usage is TRBJ2-7; possible D gene TRBD2, 5 bases. Trimming left V 6 bases short and J 2 bases short, with 11 bases between. Germline V gives CDR1 MDHEN, CDR2 SYDVKM. The CDR3 extends over 13 amino acids. CDR3 DNA sequence: TGTGCCAGCAGCGGGGATGGAACCTACGAGCAGTACTTC. Protein product: CASSGDGTYEQYF.

This chain links TRBV7-3 with TRBJ2-1; no clear D. The CDR3 length is 14 residues. Trimming took 1 base from V and 3 from J, leaving 7 bases between them. CDR1 and CDR2 (germline): SGHTA, FQGTGA. CDR3 DNA: TGTGCCAGCAGCTTAATGGCCAGCTACAATGAGCAGTTCTTC. Encoded protein: CASSLMASYNEQFF.

This clone was detected only once. V usage is TRBV4-1 and J usage is TRBJ2-1; no clear D gene. CDR1 MGHRA and CDR2 YSYEKL come from the germline V gene. The CDR3 extends over 16 amino acids. V was shortened by 1 base and J by 2 bases, with 12 bases between the two germline ends. The CDR3, as DNA: TGCGCCAGCAGCCAAGTCCCGCTAGACGCCTACAATGAGCAGTTCTTC. Protein product: CASSQVPLDAYNEQFF.

This clone has just a few counts. The chain links TRBV6-1 to TRBJ2-1; D might be TRBD1 (6 bases). CDR1 and CDR2 (germline): MNHNS, SASEGT. The V end lost 1 base, the J end lost 4 bases, and 17 bases lay between the germline ends. This CDR3 spans 17 amino acids. CDR3 region: CASSEGIRGRAYNEQFF. CDR3 DNA sequence: TGTGCCAGCAGTGAAGGGATTAGGGGGAGAGCGTACAATGAGCAGTTCTTC.

This clone has just a few counts. The chain links TRBV19 to TRBJ2-5; 11 bases match TRBD2. Per germline, CDR1 LNHDA and CDR2 SQIVND (reference sequence). The CDR3 runs to 16 residues. V shed 3 bases and J 5 bases; nucleotides not matched to a gene: 8. CDR3 in DNA: TGTGCCAGTAGTATGGTTAGCGGGAGGGGCGGCGAGACCCAGTACTTC. It yields the protein CASSMVSGRGGETQYF. The whole variable domain, remainder taken from reference TRBV19 and TRBJ2-5, is DGGITQSPKYLFRKEGQNVTLSCEQNLNHDAMYWYRQDPGQGLRLIYYSQIVNDFQKGDIAEGYSVSREKKESFPLTVTSAQKNPTAFYLCASSMVSGRGGETQYFGPGTRLLVL.

The chain couples TRBV27 to TRBJ2-3, with a possible D match to TRBD2 (7 bases). CDR3 length: 14 amino acids. The germline V gene encodes CDR1 MNHEY and CDR2 SMNVEV (reference sequence). V was cut by 3 bases and J by 6 bases, with 13 bases left in between. The CDR3 DNA follows: TGTGCCAGCAGTTTGTATGGGAGGGGGGATACGCAGTATTTT. The encoded protein is CASSLYGRGDTQYF.

This clone was seen only a few times. The chain recombines TRBV15 with TRBJ2-5; D might be TRBD1 (6 bases). The CDR3 has 14 amino acids. V was clipped by 1 base and J by 11 bases, with 17 bases between them. CDR1 and CDR2 from the germline V gene are LNHNV and YYDKDF (reference sequence). The CDR3 protein is CATSRVGRGKVQYF. The CDR3 nucleotides read TGTGCCACCAGCAGAGTGGGCAGGGGTAAAGTGCAGTACTTC.

This clone was detected only once. V gene TRBV19 combines with J gene TRBJ2-1; TRBD1 agrees at 9 bases. J gave up 4 bases and V 5 bases, and 6 bases lay outside the gene matches. CDR1 and CDR2 (germline): LNHDA, SQIVND (reference sequence). The CDR3 has 15 amino acids. The CDR3 DNA reads as TGTGCCAGTAGTCGGGGACAGGGATCGTACAATGAGCAGTTCTTC. Protein: CASSRGQGSYNEQFF.

Remarks on this clone: At one of its ends the junction is not consistent with the germline gene, which may arise from a read error. This chain uses TRBV6-5 with TRBJ2-1, with 7 bases matching TRBD1. This CDR3 is 16 amino acids long. CDR1 is MNHEY and CDR2 is SVGAGI in the germline V gene. The CDR3 loop reads CVSSYDGQESYNEQFF. The CDR3 DNA reads TGTGTCAGCAGTTACGACGGACAGGAATCCTACAATGAGCAGTTCTTC.

The V call is TRBV7-6, the J call TRBJ2-2, with D tentatively TRBD2 (6 bases). The CDR3 extends over 17 amino acids. With 0 bases removed from V and 0 bases from J, the gap between germline ends came to 11 bases. Germline V gene data show CDR1 as SGHVS and CDR2 as FNYEAQ. CDR3 loop: CASSLAASASNTGELFF. CDR3 coding DNA: TGTGCCAGCAGCTTAGCGGCTAGCGCTTCGAACACCGGGGAGCTGTTTTTT.

The DNA for the CDR3 is TGTGCCAGCAGTTTTCCGGGAGGGGAGACCCAGTACTTC. This codes for CASSFPGGETQYF. The gene calls are TRBV27 and TRBJ2-5; 8 bases fit TRBD2. This CDR3 is built from 13 residues. Looked up from germline, CDR1 is MNHEY and CDR2 is SMNVEV (reference sequence). With V trimmed by 3 bases and J by 5 bases, 2 bases remained unmatched.

The V call is TRBV11-2, the J call TRBJ1-2; TRBD1 might be the D (6 bases). CDR1 is SGHAT, CDR2 FQNNGV, per germline. Trimming left V 6 bases short and J 2 bases short, with 13 bases between. The CDR3 consists of 14 residues. The CDR3 DNA is TGTGCCAGCAGTTCCAGGGGACCCAACTATGGCTACACCTTC. Residues: CASSSRGPNYGYTF. The entire variable domain, with the rest obtained from reference TRBV11-2 and TRBJ1-2, is as follows: EAGVAQSPRYKIIEKRQSVAFWCNPISGHATLYWYQQILGQGPKLLIQFQNNGVVDDSQLPKDRFSAERLKGVDSTLKIQPAKLEDSAVYLCASSSRGPNYGYTFGSGTRLTVV.